This T cell receptor (beta chain) was sequenced for a study of blood T cell repertoires in COVID-19. Study overall: PBMCs, B-cell-depleted T cells, or T cells were the source of the cDNA or gDNA that made up the material.

The CDR3 extends over 17 amino acids. CDR1 and CDR2 from the germline V gene are LNHDA and SQIVND (reference sequence). V was clipped by 4 bases and J by 7 bases; unmatched bases: 16. Living in 24 US areas, the participants were between roughly 18 and 90 years of age. Two negative PCRs, clearance, or symptom resolution characterized the recovered Cohort 3 donors. This clone was picked up one time. Measured with immunoSEQ multiplex PCR; TCRdb has only the in-frame clones, and not every one. The sample holds 350,000 to 450,000 clones, about four fifths seen once. This receptor was obtained from a woman aged 45-59 years who had recovered from COVID-19. The chain carries TRBV19 and TRBJ1-2; 9 positions agree with TRBD1. Sequenced material: PBMCs or T cells enriched from blood (not recorded which). The CDR3: CASSTERTGAVSGGYTF. DNA for the CDR3: TGTGCCAGTAGTACCGAACGGACAGGGGCGGTCTCGGGTGGCTACACCTTC.